This T cell receptor (beta chain) was found in a study of T cells after yellow fever vaccination. Germline V CDR1 and CDR2: SGHVS, FQNEAQ. Trimming removed 4 bases from V and 4 bases from J, with 13 bases in between. The CDR3 totals 14 residues. Each CDR3 protein gets one entry after TCRdb re-called the 5' RACE reads with MiXCR. The data show around 67,000 distinct CDR3 sequences, approximately 7.7% seen once. This clonotype was detected only a few times. The TCR comes from a man between 18 and 29 years old who received the YFV17D yellow fever vaccine. The rearrangement joins TRBV7-8 to TRBJ2-5, with a possible D match to TRBD1 (8 bases). This specimen consisted of CD8+ T cells sorted from PBMCs, obtained 5 to 6 days after the first yellow fever vaccination. CDR3 nucleotides: TGTGCCAGCAGCTCCAACAGGGGGGGAGAGACCCAGTACTTC. It encodes CASSSNRGGETQYF.